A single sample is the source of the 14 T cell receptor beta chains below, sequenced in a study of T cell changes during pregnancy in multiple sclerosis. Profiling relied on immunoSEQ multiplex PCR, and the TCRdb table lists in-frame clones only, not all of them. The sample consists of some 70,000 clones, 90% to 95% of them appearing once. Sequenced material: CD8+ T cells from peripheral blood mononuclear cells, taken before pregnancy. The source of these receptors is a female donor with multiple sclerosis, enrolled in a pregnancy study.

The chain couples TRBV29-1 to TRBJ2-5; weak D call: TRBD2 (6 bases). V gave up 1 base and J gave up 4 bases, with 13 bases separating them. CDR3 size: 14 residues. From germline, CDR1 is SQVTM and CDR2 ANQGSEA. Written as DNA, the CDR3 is TGCAGCGTTGAAGTATGGGAGGAAGGAGAGACCCAGTACTTC. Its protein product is CSVEVWEEGETQYF.

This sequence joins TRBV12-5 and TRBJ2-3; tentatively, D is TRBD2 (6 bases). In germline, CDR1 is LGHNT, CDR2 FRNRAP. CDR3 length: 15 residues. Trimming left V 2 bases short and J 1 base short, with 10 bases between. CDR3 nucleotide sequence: TGTGCTAGTGGTTTGACGGGCGGGGGCACAGATACGCAGTATTTT. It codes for CASGLTGGGTDTQYF.

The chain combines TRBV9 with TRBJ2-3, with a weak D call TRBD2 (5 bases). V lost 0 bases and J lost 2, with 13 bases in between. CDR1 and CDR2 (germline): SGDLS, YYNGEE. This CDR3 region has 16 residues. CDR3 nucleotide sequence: TGTGCCAGCAGCGTAGCGGACTCACACCTCACAGATACGCAGTATTTT. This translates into CASSVADSHLTDTQYF.

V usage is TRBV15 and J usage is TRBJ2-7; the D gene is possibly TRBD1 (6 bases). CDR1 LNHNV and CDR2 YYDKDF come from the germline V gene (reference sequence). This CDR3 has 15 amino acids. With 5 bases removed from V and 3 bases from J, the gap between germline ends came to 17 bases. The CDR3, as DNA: TGTGCCACCAGCGGCCTGGACAGCGGTGGCTACGAGCAGTACTTC. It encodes CATSGLDSGGYEQYF.

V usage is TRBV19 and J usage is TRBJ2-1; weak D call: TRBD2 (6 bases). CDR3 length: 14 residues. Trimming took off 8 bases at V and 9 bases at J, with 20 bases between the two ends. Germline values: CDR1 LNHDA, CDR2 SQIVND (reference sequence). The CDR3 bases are TGTGCCAGTTCCCTAGGAGGGGCCCTCGGTGAGCAGTTCTTC. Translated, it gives CASSLGGALGEQFF.

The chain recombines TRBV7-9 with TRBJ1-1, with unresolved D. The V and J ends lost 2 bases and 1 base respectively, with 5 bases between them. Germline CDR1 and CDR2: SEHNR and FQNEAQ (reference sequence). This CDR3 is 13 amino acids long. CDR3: CASSLTANTEAFF. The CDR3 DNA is TGTGCCAGCAGCTTAACAGCGAACACTGAAGCTTTCTTT.

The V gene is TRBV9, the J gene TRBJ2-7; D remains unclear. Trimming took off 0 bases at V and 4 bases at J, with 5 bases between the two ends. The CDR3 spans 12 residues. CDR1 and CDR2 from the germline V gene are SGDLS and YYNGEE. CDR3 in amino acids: CASSVDEYEQYF. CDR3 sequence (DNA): TGTGCCAGCAGCGTAGACGAGTACGAGCAGTACTTC. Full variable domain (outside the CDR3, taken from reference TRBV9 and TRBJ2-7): DSGVTQTPKHLITATGQRVTLRCSPRSGDLSVYWYQQSLDQGLQFLIQYYNGEERAKGNILERFSAQQFPDLHSELNLSSLELGDSALYFCASSVDEYEQYFGPGTRLTVT.

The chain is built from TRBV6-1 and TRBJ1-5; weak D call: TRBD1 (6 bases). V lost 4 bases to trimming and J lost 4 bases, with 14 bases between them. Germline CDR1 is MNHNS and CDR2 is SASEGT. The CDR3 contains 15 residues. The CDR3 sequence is CASSGEWTVNQPQHF. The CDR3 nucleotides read TGTGCCAGCAGTGGGGAGTGGACAGTGAATCAGCCCCAGCATTTT.

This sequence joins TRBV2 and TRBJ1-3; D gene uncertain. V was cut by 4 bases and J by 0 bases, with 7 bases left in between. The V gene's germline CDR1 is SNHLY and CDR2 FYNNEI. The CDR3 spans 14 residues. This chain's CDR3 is CASSGADSGNTIYF. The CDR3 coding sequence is TGTGCCAGCAGTGGCGCCGACTCTGGAAACACCATATATTTT.

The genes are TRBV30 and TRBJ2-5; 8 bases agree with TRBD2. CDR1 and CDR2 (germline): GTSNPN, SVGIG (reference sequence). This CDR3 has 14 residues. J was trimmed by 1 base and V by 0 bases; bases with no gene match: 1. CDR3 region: CAWSVLAVQETQYF. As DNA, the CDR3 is TGTGCCTGGAGTGTACTAGCGGTCCAAGAGACCCAGTACTTC. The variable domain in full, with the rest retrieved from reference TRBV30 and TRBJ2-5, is SQTIHQWPATLVQPVGSPLSLECTVEGTSNPNLYWYRQAAGRGLQLLFYSVGIGQISSEVPQNLSASRPQDRQFILSSKKLLLSDSGFYLCAWSVLAVQETQYFGPGTRLLVL.

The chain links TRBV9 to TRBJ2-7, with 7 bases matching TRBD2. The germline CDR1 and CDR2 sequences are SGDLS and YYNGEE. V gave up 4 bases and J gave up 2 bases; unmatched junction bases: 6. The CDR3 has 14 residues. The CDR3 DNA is TGTGCCAGCAGCCCCTGGGGGACTACCTACGAGCAGTACTTC. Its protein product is CASSPWGTTYEQYF.

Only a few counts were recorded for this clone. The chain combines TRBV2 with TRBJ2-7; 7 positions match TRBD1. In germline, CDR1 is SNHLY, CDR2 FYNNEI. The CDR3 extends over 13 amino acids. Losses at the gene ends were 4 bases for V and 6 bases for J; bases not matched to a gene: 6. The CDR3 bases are TGTGCCAGCAGTGCGAAGGGGGCAGGCGAGCAGTACTTC. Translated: CASSAKGAGEQYF.

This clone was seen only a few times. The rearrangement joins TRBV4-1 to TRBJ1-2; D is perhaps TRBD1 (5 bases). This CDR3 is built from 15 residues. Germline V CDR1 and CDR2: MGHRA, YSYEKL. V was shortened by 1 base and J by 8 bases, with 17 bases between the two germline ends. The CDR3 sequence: CASSQGFLSGLGYTF. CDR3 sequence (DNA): TGCGCCAGCAGCCAAGGATTCCTTTCAGGGCTAGGCTACACCTTC.

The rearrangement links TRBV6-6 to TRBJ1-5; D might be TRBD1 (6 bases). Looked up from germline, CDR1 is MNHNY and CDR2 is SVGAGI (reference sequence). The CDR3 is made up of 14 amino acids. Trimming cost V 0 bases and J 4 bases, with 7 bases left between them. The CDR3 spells CASSYSRGNQPQHF. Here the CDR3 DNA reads TGTGCCAGCAGTTACTCGAGGGGGAATCAGCCCCAGCATTTT.